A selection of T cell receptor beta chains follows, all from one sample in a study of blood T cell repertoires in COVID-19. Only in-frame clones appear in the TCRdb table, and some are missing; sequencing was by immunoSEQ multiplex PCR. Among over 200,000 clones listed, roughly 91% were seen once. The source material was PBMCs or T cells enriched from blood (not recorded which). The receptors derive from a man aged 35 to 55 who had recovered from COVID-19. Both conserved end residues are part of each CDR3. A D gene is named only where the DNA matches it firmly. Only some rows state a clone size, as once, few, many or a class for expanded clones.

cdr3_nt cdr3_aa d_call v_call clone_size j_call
TGTGCCAGTAGTATCATGGCTAGCGGGACCCAAGAGACCCAGTACTTC CASSIMASGTQETQYF TRBD2 TRBV19 once TRBJ2-5
TGTGCCAGCTCAGGGGGCGACGAGCAGTACTTC CASSGGDEQYF TRBD1 TRBV6-5 - TRBJ2-7
TGTGCCAGCTCACCCCAGTCGGCAGGAAGCAATGGCTACACCTTC CASSPQSAGSNGYTF - TRBV18 - TRBJ1-2
TGTGCCAGCACCCAGACTCCCGGTGAAAAACTGTTTTTT CASTQTPGEKLFF - TRBV27 - TRBJ1-4
TGTGCCAGCAGTGATAGAGGGGGGGCATACAATGAGCAGTTCTTC CASSDRGGAYNEQFF - TRBV2 - TRBJ2-1
TGTGCCAGCATCAAAAGAGAGGCGCTGAACACTGAAGCTTTCTTT CASIKREALNTEAFF - TRBV2 - TRBJ1-1
TGTGCCAGCAGTGTAGTCTACGAGCAGTACTTC CASSVVYEQYF - TRBV28 - TRBJ2-7
TGTGCCAGCTCACCAACTTCAGTGGGCTCCACTTTCGAGCAGTACTTC CASSPTSVGSTFEQYF - TRBV18 - TRBJ2-7
TGCAGCGCCGCGGCGGGGTTCACTGAAGCTTTCTTT CSAAAGFTEAFF - TRBV29-1 - TRBJ1-1
TGTGCCAGCAGCTTAAGGACAACTAGCACAGATACGCAGTATTTT CASSLRTTSTDTQYF - TRBV7-3 - TRBJ2-3
TGTGCCAGCAGCTTAGCGTGGAATCGGGGGAGGACTGAAGCTTTCTTT CASSLAWNRGRTEAFF - TRBV7-2 - TRBJ1-1
TGTGCCAGCAGCTTAGGTAAGGACCGATGGACACGAAATCAGCCCCAGCATTTT CASSLGKDRWTRNQPQHF - TRBV7-2 - TRBJ1-5
TGTGCCAGCAGCTCGACAGGGGGGAGCAATCAGCCCCAGCATTTT CASSSTGGSNQPQHF TRBD1 TRBV7-3 - TRBJ1-5
TGTGCCAGCAGCTTAAGGACAGGGGGGAACGGGGAGCTGTTTTTT CASSLRTGGNGELFF TRBD1 TRBV7-8 - TRBJ2-2
TGTGCCAGCCCGGGCGGGGCATTGAACACCGGGGAGCTGTTTTTT CASPGGALNTGELFF - TRBV18 - TRBJ2-2
TGTGCCAGCAGTTGGTCGACAGAGCAGTACTTC CASSWSTEQYF - TRBV6-2/TRBV6-3 - TRBJ2-7
TGTGCCAGCAGTTACGAGGGAGGATGGTCCTACGAGCAGTACTTC CASSYEGGWSYEQYF - TRBV6-2/TRBV6-3 - TRBJ2-7
TGTGCCAGTAGTTTCGGAGCGGGAGGGAACAATGAGCAGTTCTTC CASSFGAGGNNEQFF TRBD2 TRBV19 - TRBJ2-1
TGTGCCTGGAGTAGCAACTATGGCTACACCTTC CAWSSNYGYTF - TRBV30 - TRBJ1-2
TGTGCCAGTAGTATTCGATCCCTCACGAACAACAATGAGCAGTTCTTC CASSIRSLTNNNEQFF - TRBV19 - TRBJ2-1
TGTGCCAGTCATACACGGGACAGGGGATCTAGCTATGGCTACACCTTC CASHTRDRGSSYGYTF TRBD1 TRBV19 - TRBJ1-2
TGTGCCAGCACCGCCCAGGGTTCAGGGGGCTGGCAGCCCCAGCATTTT CASTAQGSGGWQPQHF TRBD1 TRBV27 few TRBJ1-5
TGTGCCAGCAGCTTAGGCAGGCGAAGCTCCTACGAGCAGTACTTC CASSLGRRSSYEQYF - TRBV7-8 many TRBJ2-7
TGTGCCAGCAGCCAAGATTGTCTAAGTACGAGCCGTTTAGGGGAACTAAACAATGAGCAGTTCTTC CASSQDCLSTSRLGELNNEQFF - TRBV3-1/TRBV3-2 few TRBJ2-1
TGTGCCAGCAGCTTAGCGCGATCGCTTACCGGGGAGCTGTTTTTT CASSLARSLTGELFF - TRBV7-2 - TRBJ2-2
TGCGCCAGCAGCTCCGGGACAATTAGGTCAAATGAAAAACTGTTTTTT CASSSGTIRSNEKLFF - TRBV5-1 - TRBJ1-4
TGTGCCAGCAGTTCAGGGCTGGGGCAGCATTTT CASSSGLGQHF - TRBV12-3/TRBV12-4 - TRBJ1-5
TGTGCCAGCAGTTACTCGTCTTCGGGGGGCTATGGCTACACCTTC CASSYSSSGGYGYTF - TRBV6-5 - TRBJ1-2
TGTGCCAGCAGCTTAGCCCAGATACAGGGTGGGAACACCATATATTTT CASSLAQIQGGNTIYF - TRBV7-8 - TRBJ1-3
TGTGCCAGCAGTGTAGACAGGACAGATACGCAGTATTTT CASSVDRTDTQYF - TRBV2 - TRBJ2-3
TGTGCCAGCAGCCTAGGGACTAGAGACAATGAGCAGTTCTTC CASSLGTRDNEQFF TRBD2 TRBV9 once TRBJ2-1
TGTGCCAGCAGTTACTGGACTAGCGGAACCTACGAGCAGTACTTC CASSYWTSGTYEQYF TRBD2 TRBV6-5 few TRBJ2-7
TGCGCCAGCAGCCAAGATATGTCGGGGGAGGGTGAAAAACTGTTTTTT CASSQDMSGEGEKLFF - TRBV4-3 - TRBJ1-4
TGTGCCAGCATCCAGAGGAGCTCCTACGAGCAGTACTTC CASIQRSSYEQYF - TRBV6-5 - TRBJ2-7
TGTGCCAGTAGCCCCGAAAGGGGACTAGCGGGAGTCCAATACGAGCAGTACTTC CASSPERGLAGVQYEQYF TRBD2 TRBV19 - TRBJ2-7
TGTGCCAGCAGCCCTCGGGCTAGCGGCGAGCAGTACTTC CASSPRASGEQYF TRBD2 TRBV3-1/TRBV3-2 once TRBJ2-7
TGTGCCAGTAGTATAGGGGGAGGGCCGGATTCACCCCTCCACTTT CASSIGGGPDSPLHF - TRBV19 - TRBJ1-6
TGTGCCAGCAGCGTCGGACTAGCGGACCTATACAATGAGCAGTTCTTC CASSVGLADLYNEQFF TRBD2 TRBV7-2 - TRBJ2-1